Reported below is one T cell receptor (beta chain). Germline CDR1 is MNHEY and CDR2 is SVGAGI. The CDR3 consists of 15 residues. The ends lost 0 bases at V and 4 bases at J; junction bases unmatched: 1. The method was immunoSEQ multiplex PCR; TCRdb's version includes in-frame clones alone and lacks a portion of them. The profile covers approximately 69,000 clones, with approximately 90% appearing a single time and just under 5% taken by the ten largest. This sample is part of a study of resident and recirculating memory T cells in vitiligo. What was sequenced was blood. The chain recombines TRBV6-5 with TRBJ1-2; TRBD1 aligns across 11 bases. The TCR originated in a male donor with vitiligo. The CDR3 loop is CASSYSGTGGYGYTF. The DNA of the CDR3 is TGTGCCAGCAGTTACTCAGGGACAGGGGGCTATGGCTACACCTTC.